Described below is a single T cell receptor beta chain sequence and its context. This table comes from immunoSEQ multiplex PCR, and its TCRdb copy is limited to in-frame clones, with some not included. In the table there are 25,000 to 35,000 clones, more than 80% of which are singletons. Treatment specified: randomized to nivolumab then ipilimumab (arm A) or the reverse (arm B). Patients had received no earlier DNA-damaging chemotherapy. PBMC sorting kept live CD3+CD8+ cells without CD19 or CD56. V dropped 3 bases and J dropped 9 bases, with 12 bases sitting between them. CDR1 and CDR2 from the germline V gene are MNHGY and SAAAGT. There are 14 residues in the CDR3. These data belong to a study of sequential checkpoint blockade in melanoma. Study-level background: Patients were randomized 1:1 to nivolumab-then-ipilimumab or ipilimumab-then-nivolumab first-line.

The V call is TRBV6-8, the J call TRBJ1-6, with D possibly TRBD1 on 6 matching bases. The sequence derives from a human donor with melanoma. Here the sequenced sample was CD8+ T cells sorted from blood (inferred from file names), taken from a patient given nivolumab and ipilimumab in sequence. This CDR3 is CASSYDSGVSPLHF. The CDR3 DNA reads TGTGCCAGCAGTTATGACTCAGGGGTTTCACCCCTCCACTTT.